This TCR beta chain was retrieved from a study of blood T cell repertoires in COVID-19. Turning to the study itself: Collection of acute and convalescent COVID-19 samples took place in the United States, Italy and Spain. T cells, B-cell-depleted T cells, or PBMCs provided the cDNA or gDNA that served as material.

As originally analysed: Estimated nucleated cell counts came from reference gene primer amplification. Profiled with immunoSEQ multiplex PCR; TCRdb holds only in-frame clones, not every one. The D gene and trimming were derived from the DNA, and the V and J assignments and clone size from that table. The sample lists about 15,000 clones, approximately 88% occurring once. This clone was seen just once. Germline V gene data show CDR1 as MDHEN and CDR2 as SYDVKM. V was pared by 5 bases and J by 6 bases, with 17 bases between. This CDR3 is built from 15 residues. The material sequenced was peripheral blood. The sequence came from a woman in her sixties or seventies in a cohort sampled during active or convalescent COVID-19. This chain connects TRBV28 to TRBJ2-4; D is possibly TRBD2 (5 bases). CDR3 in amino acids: CASSPLGGGGNIQYF. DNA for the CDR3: TGTGCCAGCAGTCCCCTAGGAGGCGGTGGAAACATTCAGTACTTC.